These 10 T cell receptor beta chains came from one sample sequenced in a study of shared clonotypes between healthy human individuals. Here immunoSEQ multiplex PCR was the method, and the copy in TCRdb shows in-frame clones only, minus some. The profile covers approximately 2.3 million clones, with approximately 95% appearing a single time and roughly 0.36% taken by the ten largest. The material sequenced was naive CD4+ T cells from PBMCs. Subset specified: CD45RA+ positively selected. Receptors were obtained from a young man in good health. Some clones in this sample may be carry-over from other donors' samples.

The chain recombines TRBV7-3 with TRBJ2-1, with TRBD1 matching 9 bases. Unmatched junction bases numbered 9, after V lost 5 bases and J lost 7 bases. The CDR3 runs 15 residues. Germline loops: CDR1 SGHTA, CDR2 FQGTGA. For the CDR3, the DNA is TGTGCCAGCAGCCTAGGACAGGGGTCGGGTAATGAGCAGTTCTTC. It yields the protein CASSLGQGSGNEQFF.

This clone was seen more than once but under ten times. The chain has TRBV2 and TRBJ1-3; D gene unclear. The CDR3 has 11 amino acids. Trimming left V 5 bases short and J 6 bases short, with 5 bases between. CDR1 is SNHLY, CDR2 FYNNEI, per germline. The CDR3 nucleotides read TGTGCCAGCAGTTGGATAAACACCATATATTTT. This sequence encodes CASSWINTIYF.

This chain joins TRBV6-4 and TRBJ1-3; possibly TRBD1 for D (5 bases). V was shortened by 6 bases and J by 0 bases, with 18 bases between the two germline ends. Looked up from germline, CDR1 is MRHNA and CDR2 is SNTAGT. The CDR3 has 17 residues. CDR3 coding DNA: TGTGCCAGCAGAGACCCTCCGCGGGGGGACTCTGGAAACACCATATATTTT. Translated, it gives CASRDPPRGDSGNTIYF.

The chain couples TRBV30 to TRBJ1-1; 7 nucleotides agree with TRBD1. The CDR3 sequence is 16 residues long. The germline gives CDR1 GTSNPN, CDR2 SVGIG (reference sequence). With 1 base clipped from V and 2 bases from J, the junction kept 10 bases outside the gene matches. The CDR3 coding sequence is TGTGCCTGGAGTGAATACAGGGGACCAAATAACACTGAAGCTTTCTTT. Encoded protein: CAWSEYRGPNNTEAFF.

The CDR3 loop is CASSPGGRSTGELFF. The DNA of the CDR3 is TGTGCCAGCAGCCCGGGGGGACGGAGCACCGGGGAGCTGTTTTTT. This chain links TRBV9 with TRBJ2-2; 7 positions match TRBD2. Germline trimming cut 4 bases from V and 4 bases from J; bases unmatched to any gene: 7. Per the germline V gene, CDR1 is SGDLS and CDR2 is YYNGEE. The CDR3 covers 15 residues.

This sequence joins TRBV19 and TRBJ2-7; 7 positions match TRBD1. V lost 3 bases and J lost 6; bases outside the gene matches: 8. This CDR3 comprises 14 residues. CDR1 and CDR2 (germline): LNHDA, SQIVND (reference sequence). The CDR3 DNA reads TGTGCCAGTAGTATTCCGACAGGGAACGGCGAGCAGTACTTC. Translation: CASSIPTGNGEQYF.

The V and J genes are TRBV29-1 and TRBJ2-1; 7 bases are a match to TRBD2. V lost 7 bases to trimming and J lost 1 base; unmatched junction nucleotides: 10. The CDR3 runs 15 residues. Germline lookup yields CDR1 SQVTM and CDR2 ANQGSEA. CDR3 region: CSALGGIDSYNEQFF. The CDR3 bases are TGCAGCGCCCTCGGGGGGATCGATTCCTACAATGAGCAGTTCTTC.

The chain joins TRBV5-1 to TRBJ2-7; tentative D call: TRBD2 (6 bases). CDR3 size: 16 residues. V lost 4 bases, J lost 0 bases, and 17 bases lay in between. Germline CDR1 reads SGHRS; CDR2 reads YFSETQ. The CDR3 DNA reads TGCGCCAGCAGCAGGGAGGACACCCCCCACTCCTACGAGCAGTACTTC. Translated, it gives CASSREDTPHSYEQYF. The full variable domain, rest sourced from reference TRBV5-1 and TRBJ2-7, is KAGVTQTPRYLIKTRGQQVTLSCSPISGHRSVSWYQQTPGQGLQFLFEYFSETQRNKGNFPGRFSGRQFSNSRSEMNVSTLELGDSALYLCASSREDTPHSYEQYFGPGTRLTVT.

The gene calls are TRBV9 and TRBJ2-5, with 7 bases identical to TRBD1. Trimming removed 7 bases from V and 5 bases from J; junction bases left unmatched: 17. The CDR3 is 16 amino acids. Germline V gives CDR1 SGDLS, CDR2 YYNGEE. DNA for the CDR3: TGTGCCAGCCCCTCGCTCCCGAGACAGGGTGTCGAGACCCAGTACTTC. Its protein product is CASPSLPRQGVETQYF.

The chain is built from TRBV29-1 and TRBJ2-3, with D possibly matching TRBD2 (6 bases). The V end lost 7 bases, the J end lost 2 bases, and 10 bases lay between the germline ends. Germline V lookup: CDR1 SQVTM, CDR2 ANQGSEA. The CDR3 is 12 residues long. CDR3 DNA sequence: TGCAGCGCTCGGGGGAACACAGATACGCAGTATTTT. It encodes CSARGNTDTQYF.